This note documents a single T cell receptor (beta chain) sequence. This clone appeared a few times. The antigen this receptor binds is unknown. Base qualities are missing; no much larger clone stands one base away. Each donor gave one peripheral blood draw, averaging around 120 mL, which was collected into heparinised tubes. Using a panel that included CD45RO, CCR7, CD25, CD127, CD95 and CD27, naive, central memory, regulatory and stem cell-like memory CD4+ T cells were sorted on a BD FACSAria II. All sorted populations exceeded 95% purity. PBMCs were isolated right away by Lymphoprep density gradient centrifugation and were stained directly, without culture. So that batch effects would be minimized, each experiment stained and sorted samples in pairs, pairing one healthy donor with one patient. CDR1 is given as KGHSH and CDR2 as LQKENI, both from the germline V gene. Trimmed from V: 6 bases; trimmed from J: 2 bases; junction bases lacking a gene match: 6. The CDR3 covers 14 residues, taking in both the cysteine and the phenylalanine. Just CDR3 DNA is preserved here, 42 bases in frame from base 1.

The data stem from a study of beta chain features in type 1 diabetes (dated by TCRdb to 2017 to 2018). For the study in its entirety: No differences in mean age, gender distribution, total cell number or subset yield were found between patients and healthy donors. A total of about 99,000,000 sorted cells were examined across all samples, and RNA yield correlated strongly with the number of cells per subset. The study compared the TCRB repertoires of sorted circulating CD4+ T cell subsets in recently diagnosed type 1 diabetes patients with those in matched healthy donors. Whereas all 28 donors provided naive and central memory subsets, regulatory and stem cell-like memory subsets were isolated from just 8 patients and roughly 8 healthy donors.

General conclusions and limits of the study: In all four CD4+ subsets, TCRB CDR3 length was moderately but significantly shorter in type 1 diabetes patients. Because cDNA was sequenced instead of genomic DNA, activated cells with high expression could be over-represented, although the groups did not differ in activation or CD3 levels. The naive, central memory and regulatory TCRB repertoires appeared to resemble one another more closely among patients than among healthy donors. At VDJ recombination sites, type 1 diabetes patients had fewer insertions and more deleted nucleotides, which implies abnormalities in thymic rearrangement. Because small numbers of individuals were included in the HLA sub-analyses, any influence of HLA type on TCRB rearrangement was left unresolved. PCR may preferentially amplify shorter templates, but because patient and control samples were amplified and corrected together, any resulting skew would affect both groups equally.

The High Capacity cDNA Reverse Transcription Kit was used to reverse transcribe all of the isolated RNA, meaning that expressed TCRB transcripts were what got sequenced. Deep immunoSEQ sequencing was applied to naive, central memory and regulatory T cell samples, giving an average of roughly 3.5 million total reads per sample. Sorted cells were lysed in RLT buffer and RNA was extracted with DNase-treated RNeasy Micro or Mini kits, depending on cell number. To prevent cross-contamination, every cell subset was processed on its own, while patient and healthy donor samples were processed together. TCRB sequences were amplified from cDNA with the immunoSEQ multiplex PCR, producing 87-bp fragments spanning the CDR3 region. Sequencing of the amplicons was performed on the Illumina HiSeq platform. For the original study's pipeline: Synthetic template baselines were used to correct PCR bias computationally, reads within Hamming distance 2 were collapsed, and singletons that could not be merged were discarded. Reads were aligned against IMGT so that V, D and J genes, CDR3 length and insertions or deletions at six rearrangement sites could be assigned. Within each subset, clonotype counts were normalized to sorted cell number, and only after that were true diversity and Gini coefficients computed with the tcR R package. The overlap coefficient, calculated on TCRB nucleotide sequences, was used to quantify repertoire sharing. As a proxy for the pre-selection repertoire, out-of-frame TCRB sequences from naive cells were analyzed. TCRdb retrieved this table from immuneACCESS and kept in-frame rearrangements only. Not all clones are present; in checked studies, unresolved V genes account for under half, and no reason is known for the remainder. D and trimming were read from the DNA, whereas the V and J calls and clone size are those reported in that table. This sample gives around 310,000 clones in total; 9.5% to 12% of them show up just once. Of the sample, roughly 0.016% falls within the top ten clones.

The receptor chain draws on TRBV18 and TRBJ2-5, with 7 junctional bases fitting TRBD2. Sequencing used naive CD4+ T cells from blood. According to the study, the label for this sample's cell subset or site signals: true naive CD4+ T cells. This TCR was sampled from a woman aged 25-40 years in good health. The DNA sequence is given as TGTGCCAGCTCGCCAGACGGGGGGCAAGAGACCCAGTACTTC. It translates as CASSPDGGQETQYF.